The rows below give T cell receptor beta chains drawn from one sample of a study of identical twins. From the 5' RACE reads, TCRdb called clonotypes with MiXCR, one entry per CDR3 protein. The sample lists around 370,000 distinct CDR3 sequences, 9% to 10% occurring once. Sample: naive T cells sorted from blood. Receptors were obtained from a woman between 50 and 59 years old in good health. The CDR3 runs from the conserved cysteine through the conserved F or W. D genes are given only for firm matches. Only some rows state a clone size, as once, few, many or a class for expanded clones.

TRBV5-6	many	TRBJ2-2	TRBD2	CASSPLGASGRAMHTGELFF	TGTGCCAGCAGCCCCCTCGGGGCTAGCGGGAGGGCCATGCACACCGGGGAGCTGTTTTTT
TRBV5-4	-	TRBJ2-7	-	CASSLVRGNHEQYF	TGTGCCAGCAGCTTGGTTCGGGGAAATCACGAGCAGTACTTC
TRBV5-1	-	TRBJ1-6	TRBD1	CASSLRQGANSPLHF	TGCGCCAGCAGCTTACGACAGGGGGCTAATTCACCCCTCCACTTT
TRBV7-3	few	TRBJ1-5	TRBD1	CASSRPGTDQPQHF	TGTGCCAGCAGCCGTCCCGGGACAGATCAGCCCCAGCATTTT
TRBV5-6	many	TRBJ2-2	-	CASSLQNTGELFF	TGTGCCAGCAGCTTGCAGAACACCGGGGAGCTGTTTTTT
TRBV12-3/TRBV12-4	many	TRBJ1-1	-	CASSPLTYGTEAFF	TGTGCCAGCAGTCCCTTGACATACGGCACTGAAGCTTTCTTT
TRBV5-5	-	TRBJ1-2	-	CASSLDRTTNYGYTF	TGTGCCAGCAGCTTGGACAGAACAACTAACTATGGCTACACCTTC
TRBV4-1	-	TRBJ1-5	-	CASSQTMGRVQPQHF	TGCGCCAGCAGCCAAACGATGGGCAGGGTACAGCCCCAGCATTTT
TRBV6-5	few	TRBJ1-1	TRBD1	CASSKSRQGGTEAFF	TGTGCCAGCAGTAAATCAAGACAGGGGGGCACTGAAGCTTTCTTT
TRBV24-1	many	TRBJ2-2	-	CATSDLRGELFF	TGTGCCACCAGTGATTTGAGGGGGGAGCTGTTTTTT
TRBV10-3	-	TRBJ2-7	TRBD1	CAISVQRGLEQYF	TGTGCCATCAGTGTACAAAGGGGGCTCGAGCAGTACTTC